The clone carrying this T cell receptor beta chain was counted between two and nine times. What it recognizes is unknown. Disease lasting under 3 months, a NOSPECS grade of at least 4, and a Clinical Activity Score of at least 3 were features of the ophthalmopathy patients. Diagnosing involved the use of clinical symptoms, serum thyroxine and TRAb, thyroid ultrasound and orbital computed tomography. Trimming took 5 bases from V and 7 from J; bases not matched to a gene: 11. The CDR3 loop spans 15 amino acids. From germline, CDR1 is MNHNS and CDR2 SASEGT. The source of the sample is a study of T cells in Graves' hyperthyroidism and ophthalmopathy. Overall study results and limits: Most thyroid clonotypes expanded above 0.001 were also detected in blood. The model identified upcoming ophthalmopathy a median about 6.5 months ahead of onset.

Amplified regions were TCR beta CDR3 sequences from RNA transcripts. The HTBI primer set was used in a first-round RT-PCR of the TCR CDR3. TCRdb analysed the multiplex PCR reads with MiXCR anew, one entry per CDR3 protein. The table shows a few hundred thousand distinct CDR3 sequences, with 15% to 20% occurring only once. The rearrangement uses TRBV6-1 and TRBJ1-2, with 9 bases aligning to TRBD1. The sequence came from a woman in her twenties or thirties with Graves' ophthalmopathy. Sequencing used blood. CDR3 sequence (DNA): TGTGCCAGCAGTACCGGACAGGGGATCCTCGGTGGCTACACCTTC. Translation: CASSTGQGILGGYTF.